The 7 T cell receptor beta chains below all came from one sample that was sequenced in a study of control samples from healthy donors and cancer patients. Method: immunoSEQ multiplex PCR; TCRdb's copy keeps in-frame clones and lacks some. Found here are under 150,000 clones, roughly 90% of them singletons; the top ten hold roughly 5%. The sample taken for sequencing was blood. All receptors derive from a man aged 25 to 40 in good health.

The chain couples TRBV4-1 to TRBJ1-1; TRBD1 is a possible D gene (6 bases). The CDR3 length is 15 residues. CDR1 and CDR2 (germline): MGHRA, YSYEKL. The V gene lost 4 bases and the J gene lost 4 bases, with 16 bases spanning the gap. The CDR3 DNA reads TGCGCCAGCAGCCTGGACAGTTCGAGGGGCACTGAAGCTTTCTTT. Residues: CASSLDSSRGTEAFF.

This chain uses TRBV11-3 with TRBJ2-7, with D uncertain. Germline V gene data show CDR1 as SGHNT and CDR2 as YENEEA. This CDR3 spans 14 amino acids. Trimming pared 2 bases from V and 3 bases from J, leaving 11 bases between. The CDR3 DNA is TGTGCCAGCAGCTTAAGGGCGGCAGTCTACGAGCAGTACTTC. Its protein product is CASSLRAAVYEQYF.

This rearrangement joins TRBV29-1 to TRBJ2-1, with D hard to call. CDR3 length: 12 amino acids. With 3 bases removed from V and 9 bases from J, the gap between germline ends came to 12 bases. Germline V gene sequence: CDR1 SQVTM, CDR2 ANQGSEA. The CDR3 loop is CSVDPPRIEQFF. The CDR3 nucleotides are TGCAGCGTTGATCCACCCCGGATTGAGCAGTTCTTC.

This sequence joins TRBV12-5 and TRBJ2-7, with 9 positions matching TRBD1. This CDR3 has 17 residues. The junction had 8 bases not matched to a gene; V was cut back by 1 base and J by 1 base. The germline gives CDR1 LGHNT, CDR2 FRNRAP. This CDR3 reads CASGLERTGDFSYEQYF. CDR3 coding DNA: TGTGCTAGTGGTTTGGAGAGGACAGGGGACTTTTCCTACGAGCAGTACTTC.

This clone was seen a few times. This chain connects TRBV7-3 to TRBJ2-2; no firm D call. Germline V gene lookup returns CDR1 SGHTA and CDR2 FQGTGA. This CDR3 region has 14 residues. The V end lost 5 bases, the J end lost 4 bases, and 11 bases lay between the germline ends. CDR3 nucleotide sequence: TGTGCCAGCAGCCCTAAGACGGTCACCGGGGAGCTGTTTTTT. Translating gives CASSPKTVTGELFF.

The rearrangement joins TRBV27 to TRBJ1-4, with 9 nucleotides matching TRBD1. Germline V lookup: CDR1 MNHEY, CDR2 SMNVEV (reference sequence). V shed 5 bases, J shed 4 bases, and the junction held 11 bases outside the gene matches. The CDR3 sequence is 17 residues long. CDR3 bases: TGTGCCAGCAGTCCGATACGTTGGGACAGGGATAATGAAAAACTGTTTTTT. Residues: CASSPIRWDRDNEKLFF.

The count of this clone is one. The chain joins TRBV6-1 to TRBJ1-2; perhaps TRBD1 as D (6 bases). The V end was cut by 2 bases, the J end by 1 base, with 14 bases between. This CDR3 has 16 residues. Germline loops: CDR1 MNHNS, CDR2 SASEGT. The CDR3 reads CASSETRGGVNYGYTF. DNA of the CDR3: TGTGCCAGCAGTGAAACCAGAGGGGGAGTTAACTATGGCTACACCTTC.